This TCR beta chain was sequenced in a study of shared clonotypes between healthy human individuals. This CDR3 has 14 residues. CDR1 and CDR2 (germline): SGHNT, YENEEA. V gave up 0 bases and J gave up 8 bases; unmatched junction bases: 2. This clone was counted once. The sample carries other DNA sequences with the same CDR3. Assay: immunoSEQ multiplex PCR; the TCRdb copy retains only in-frame clones and omits some. The sample holds millions of clones, roughly nine tenths seen once. Naive CD45RA+ and memory CD45RA-negative subsets were split from CD4+ cells. The sequenced sample consisted of naive CD4+ T cells sorted from blood. Subset given: CD45RA+ positively selected. This clonotype originated in a man aged 18 to 29 in good health. J is TRBJ2-1 and V is TRBV11-3; 9 bases align to TRBD2. Here the CDR3 reads CASSLDGGGDEQFF. CDR3 DNA sequence: TGTGCCAGCAGCTTAGATGGCGGGGGGGATGAGCAGTTCTTC.